This TCR beta chain was recovered during a study of T cell responses to AZD1222 COVID-19 vaccine. The protocol was immunoSEQ multiplex PCR, while the TCRdb copy is restricted to in-frame clones and leaves out a portion. The table includes roughly 77,000 clones, about nine tenths detected once. Germline CDR1 SQVTM, CDR2 ANQGSEA. V lost 4 bases to trimming and J lost 1 base, with 13 bases between them. CDR3 length: 14 residues. Study-wide findings and caveats: Repertoire collection took place solely once the T cell response had peaked. Donors were mostly white British, more females; clonal diversity possibly underestimated. Spike-spanning, vaccine-associated CD4 TCRs were dominant at 160-218 and 743-854.

Investigators merged groups given second doses at roughly 4 or roughly 12 weeks. With respect to this clone: The antigen is unknown.

This sample comprised peripheral blood, obtained 28 days after the second AZD1222 dose. V is TRBV29-1 and J is TRBJ1-1; no definite D call. The receptor was isolated from an adult who received the AZD1222 COVID-19 vaccine. The CDR3 loop reads CSVVNPGANTEAFF. The CDR3 region has the DNA TGCAGCGTTGTCAACCCAGGAGCGAACACTGAAGCTTTCTTT. The full variable domain, in which reference TRBV29-1 and TRBJ1-1 provide the parts outside the CDR3, is SAVISQKPSRDICQRGTSLTIQCQVDSQVTMMFWYRQQPGQSLTLIATANQGSEATYESGFVIDKFPISRPNLTFSTLTVSNMSPEDSSIYLCSVVNPGANTEAFFGQGTRLTVV.